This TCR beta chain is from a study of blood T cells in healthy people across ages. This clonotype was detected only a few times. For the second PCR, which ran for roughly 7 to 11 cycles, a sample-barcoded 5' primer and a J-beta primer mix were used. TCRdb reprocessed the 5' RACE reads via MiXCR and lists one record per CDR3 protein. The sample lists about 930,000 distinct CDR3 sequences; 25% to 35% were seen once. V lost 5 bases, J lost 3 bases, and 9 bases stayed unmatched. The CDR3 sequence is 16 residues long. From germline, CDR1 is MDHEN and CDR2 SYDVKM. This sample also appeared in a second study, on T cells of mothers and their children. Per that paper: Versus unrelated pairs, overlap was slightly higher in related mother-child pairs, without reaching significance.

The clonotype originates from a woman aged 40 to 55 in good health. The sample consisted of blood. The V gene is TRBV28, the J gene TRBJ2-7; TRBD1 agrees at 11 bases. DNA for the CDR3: TGTGCCAGCAGTCCCTTCGGCGGGACAGGGGGCTACGAGCAGTACTTC. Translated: CASSPFGGTGGYEQYF.